This T cell receptor beta chain was profiled in a study of long-term antiretroviral therapy in people with HIV. Researchers report immunoSEQ v3.0 was run at survey level. The protocol was immunoSEQ multiplex PCR, while the TCRdb copy is restricted to in-frame clones and leaves out a portion. Of 20,000 to 25,000 clones listed, roughly four fifths are singletons. V lost 4 bases to trimming and J lost 8 bases; unmatched junction nucleotides: 12. Germline-derived CDR1 and CDR2 are MNHEY and SMNVEV (reference sequence). The CDR3 runs to 16 residues. This chain joins TRBV27 and TRBJ2-1, with 9 bases fitting TRBD1. The source of this sequence is a man between 25 and 39 years old with HIV. The sequencing used unsorted PBMCs, collected 1.5 years after starting antiretroviral therapy. This CDR3 reads CASSSRTGEVGYEQFF. The CDR3 coding sequence is TGTGCCAGCAGTTCGAGGACAGGGGAGGTGGGATATGAGCAGTTCTTC.